A selection of T cell receptor beta chains follows, all from one sample in a study of T cell changes during pregnancy in multiple sclerosis. The protocol was immunoSEQ multiplex PCR, while the TCRdb copy is restricted to in-frame clones and leaves out a portion. The sample lists some 57,000 clones, 70% to 90% occurring once. The source material was peripheral blood, sampled in the first trimester of pregnancy. The origin of the receptors is a female donor in good health, enrolled as a control in a pregnancy study. Each CDR3 is given with its conserved first and last residue. The order of the fields is D gene, clone size, V gene, J gene, CDR3 DNA, CDR3 protein. A D gene is named only where the DNA matches it firmly. Size tells how often a clone was seen (once, few, many) or the class of an expanded clone, and some rows leave it out.

>.|.|TRBV7-2|TRBJ1-1
TGTGCCAGCAGCTTAGCCCTGGAGACGGGAGCTTTCTTT
CASSLALETGAFF
>.|.|TRBV19|TRBJ1-2
TGTGCCAGTACCCTCCTGGGAGGTTCCCACGGCTACACCTTC
CASTLLGGSHGYTF
>TRBD1|.|TRBV7-3|TRBJ1-2
TGTGCCAGCAGCCCCTACAGGGGAAATGGCTACACCTTC
CASSPYRGNGYTF
>.|.|TRBV5-1|TRBJ2-7
TGCGCCAGCAGCCGGTTGGAGAGCTCGTTGAACGAGCAGTACTTC
CASSRLESSLNEQYF
>TRBD1|.|TRBV7-3|TRBJ1-1
TGTGCCAGCAGCCCAACAGGGGGCCGTGACACTGAAGCTTTCTTT
CASSPTGGRDTEAFF
>TRBD1|.|TRBV5-1|TRBJ1-2
TGCGCCAGCAGCCCCCGAGTAGGGACAGCCTATGGCTACACCTTC
CASSPRVGTAYGYTF
>.|.|TRBV7-6|TRBJ2-7
TGTGCCAGCAGCTTAGAGGACAGCCGATCCTACGAGCAGTACTTC
CASSLEDSRSYEQYF
>.|.|TRBV30|TRBJ1-4
TGTGCCTGGAGCCACAGGAATCCTCCAACTAATGAAAAACTGTTTTTT
CAWSHRNPPTNEKLFF
>TRBD1|.|TRBV11-3|TRBJ2-5
TGTGCCAGCAGCGGGGGCTGGGGACAGGGGGAAGAGACCCAGTACTTC
CASSGGWGQGEETQYF
>.|.|TRBV11-2|TRBJ1-4
TGTGCCAGCAGCTTAGCGCGGGGCTCGGATGAAAAACTGTTTTTT
CASSLARGSDEKLFF
>.|.|TRBV6-1|TRBJ1-1
TGTGCCAGCAGTTTATGGAGGAACACTGAAGCTTTCTTT
CASSLWRNTEAFF
>.|.|TRBV13|TRBJ1-1
TGTGCCAGCAGCTTAGGGGCAGGGTTGAACACTGAAGCTTTCTTT
CASSLGAGLNTEAFF
>TRBD2|.|TRBV7-3|TRBJ2-3
TGTGCCAGCAGCTCCGGACTAGCCGAAGGAACAGATACGCAGTATTTT
CASSSGLAEGTDTQYF
>.|.|TRBV10-3|TRBJ1-6
TGTGCCATCAGTAGGACAGAATTGAATTCACCCCTCCACTTT
CAISRTELNSPLHF
>TRBD1|.|TRBV15|TRBJ2-7
TGTGCCACCAGCAGAGATCTCCCCGGACAGGGCTACGAGCAGTACTTC
CATSRDLPGQGYEQYF
>.|.|TRBV7-2|TRBJ1-2
TGTGCCAGCAGCTCCCGACTGTACAACTATGGCTACACCTTC
CASSSRLYNYGYTF
>.|.|TRBV7-2|TRBJ1-2
TGTGCCAGCAGCGCCCAGACAATCCACTATGGCTACACCTTC
CASSAQTIHYGYTF
>.|once|TRBV19|TRBJ2-6
TGTGCCAGTAGTATAGTAAGAGAAGGACACCTCTCCCGGACCGGGGCCAACGTCCTGACTTTC
CASSIVREGHLSRTGANVLTF
>.|.|TRBV13|TRBJ1-2
TGTGCCAGCAGCTCTTCACACCTCAGAACTAACTATGGCTACACCTTC
CASSSSHLRTNYGYTF
>.|few|TRBV7-2|TRBJ1-1
TGTGCCAGCAGCAAGCCCCTGGGAGCTGAAGCTTTCTTT
CASSKPLGAEAFF
>TRBD2|.|TRBV9|TRBJ2-5
TGTGCCAGCAGCGTAGCGGGGGGGGAGACCCAGTACTTC
CASSVAGGETQYF
>.|.|TRBV15|TRBJ2-3
TGTGCCACCAGACCCAAGGCAGGGAGCACAGATACGCAGTATTTT
CATRPKAGSTDTQYF
>.|.|TRBV30|TRBJ2-2
TGTGCCTGGAGTGTAATTCAGGGTCCCGGGGAGCTGTTTTTT
CAWSVIQGPGELFF